Presented here are 8 T cell receptor beta chains from one specimen sequenced in a study of cytomegalovirus exposure and HLA in healthy donors. This PCR relied on a set of 60 Vbeta primers and 13 Jbeta primers. The protocol was immunoSEQ multiplex PCR, while the TCRdb copy is restricted to in-frame clones and leaves out a portion. The data contain roughly 84,000 clones, about 79% of them singletons. The material sequenced was PBMCs. Receptor source: a male donor in good health and CMV-seropositive.

This clone occurred many times. The rearrangement links TRBV9 to TRBJ1-4, with unresolved D. V gave up 0 bases and J gave up 8 bases, with 11 bases separating them. Germline lookup yields CDR1 SGDLS and CDR2 YYNGEE. This CDR3 is 14 amino acids long. The CDR3 nucleotides are TGTGCCAGCAGCGTAGGGGAGGGAAGGGAAAAACTGTTTTTT. Amino acid sequence: CASSVGEGREKLFF.

This chain uses TRBV29-1 with TRBJ2-7; D might be TRBD2 (6 bases). Trimming removed 4 bases from V and 7 bases from J, with 17 bases in between. This CDR3 has 13 amino acids. From germline, CDR1 is SQVTM and CDR2 ANQGSEA. CDR3 bases: TGCAGCGTTGTAGTACTAGCAGCTAAAGAGCAGTACTTC. The encoded protein is CSVVVLAAKEQYF.

This clone is judged medium-sized. The chain carries TRBV2 and TRBJ1-5; TRBD1 matches at 8 bases. Germline-derived CDR1 and CDR2 are SNHLY and FYNNEI. The J segment lost 6 bases and the V segment lost 5 bases, leaving 9 bases of the junction unmatched. The CDR3 extends over 15 amino acids. The CDR3 DNA reads as TGTGCCAGCAGTAAGGACAGGGTGGTAGGTCAGCCCCAGCATTTT. Protein sequence: CASSKDRVVGQPQHF.

V usage is TRBV29-1 and J usage is TRBJ2-3, with a weak D call TRBD2 (5 bases). This CDR3 has 15 amino acids. Deletions cut 2 bases from V and 4 bases from J, with 16 bases between. Germline assignment: CDR1 SQVTM and CDR2 ANQGSEA. The CDR3 DNA reads as TGCAGCGTTGAAAAGATTAGGGCGAGGGCAGATACGCAGTATTTT. This encodes CSVEKIRARADTQYF.

This clone occurred once. The chain recombines TRBV13 with TRBJ2-7; 7 nucleotides line up with TRBD2. CDR1 and CDR2 (germline): PRHDT, FYEKMQ (reference sequence). With 8 bases clipped from V and 1 base from J, the junction kept 14 bases outside the gene matches. CDR3 length equals 16 residues. Here the CDR3 DNA reads TGTGCCAGCCGAGGGGTAGGCGGGAGAGGGTCCTACGAGCAGTACTTC. It is translated as CASRGVGGRGSYEQYF.

This clone has a single count. The chain links TRBV9 to TRBJ2-7; tentative D call: TRBD2 (6 bases). Germline values: CDR1 SGDLS, CDR2 YYNGEE. V lost 0 bases and J lost 3, with 13 bases in between. The CDR3 runs 15 residues. The CDR3 region has the DNA TGTGCCAGCAGCGTAGGTGGTCTAGCGATCTACGAGCAGTACTTC. Amino acids: CASSVGGLAIYEQYF.

The J gene is TRBJ1-2, the V gene TRBV4-1; D is possibly TRBD1 (6 bases). The CDR3 contains 16 residues. Germline-derived CDR1 and CDR2 are MGHRA and YSYEKL. V lost 2 bases and J lost 0, with 13 bases in between. CDR3 nucleotide sequence: TGCGCCAGCAGCCAAATAGAGACAGGTTCTAACTATGGCTACACCTTC. It encodes CASSQIETGSNYGYTF.

In this sample, this clone turned up once. The CDR3 bases are TGTGCCTGGAGTGTACTACGTGGGGCTTTCTTT. It encodes CAWSVLRGAFF. The genes are TRBV30 and TRBJ1-1; D is ambiguous. The CDR3 totals 11 residues. In germline, CDR1 is GTSNPN, CDR2 SVGIG (reference sequence). The germline V and J ends were trimmed by 0 bases and 11 bases, with 10 bases remaining between them.